This T cell receptor beta chain was obtained from a study of Ad26.COV2.S vaccination and SARS-CoV-2 variants. As to treatment: some 19 received Ad26.COV2.S at low or high dose, single or two shots; roughly five received placebo; per-sample allocation not given. Repertoires come from day 63 after the first vaccine or placebo injection. CDR1 SGHAT and CDR2 FQNNGV come from the germline V gene. Trimming left V 6 bases short and J 5 bases short, with 10 bases between. The length of the CDR3 is 13 residues. This clone was counted a few times. The method was immunoSEQ multiplex PCR; TCRdb's version includes in-frame clones alone and lacks a portion of them. The table includes around 300,000 clones, about 87% detected once.

The TCR comes from a person between 18 and 59 years old who received the Ad26.COV2.S COVID-19 vaccine or a placebo. Specimen: peripheral blood, collected in a trial of Ad26.COV2.S vaccine versus placebo. The chain links TRBV11-2 to TRBJ2-2, with a tentative D call TRBD1 (5 bases). The CDR3 sequence is CASSSGPTGELFF. CDR3 sequence (DNA): TGTGCCAGCAGTTCAGGGCCAACCGGGGAGCTGTTTTTT.